This T cell receptor (beta chain) was sequenced for a study of blood T cell repertoires in COVID-19. About the research overall: Spain, Italy and the United States supplied samples that represented acute and convalescent COVID-19.

This clone was counted a single time. In the authors' methods: How many nucleated cells were present was estimated from reference gene primer amplification. TCRdb's table, derived via immunoSEQ multiplex PCR, lists solely in-frame clones and lacks some. Clone size and V and J calls were adopted from that table, with D and trimming inferred from the DNA. The sample contains 350,000 or so clones, about four fifths of which appear only once. V shed 3 bases, J shed 8 bases, and the junction held 5 bases outside the gene matches. The CDR3 runs to 13 residues. Germline V CDR1 and CDR2: SEHNR, FQNEAQ (reference sequence).

Sequenced: peripheral blood. The chain links TRBV7-9 to TRBJ1-2; 8 nucleotides align to TRBD1. The sequence was collected from a man aged 30 to 39 with active or convalescent COVID-19. The chain's CDR3 is CASSFRTGLGYTF. DNA for the CDR3: TGTGCCAGCAGCTTTCGGACAGGGTTAGGCTACACCTTC.